This T cell receptor beta chain was observed in a study of T cells in Graves' hyperthyroidism and ophthalmopathy. About the study: The blood sample was taken at first diagnosis, before treatment began. Findings and limits, study-wide: Also found in blood were most expanded thyroid clonotypes above 0.001. Ophthalmopathy was model-predicted a median approximately six months pre-onset.

This clonotype was recorded many times. Its matching antigen is unknown. Per the germline V gene, CDR1 is MDHEN and CDR2 is SYDVKM. The CDR3 extends over 12 amino acids. Trimming took 2 bases from V and 9 from J, leaving 10 bases between them. It was less than 13 ml of fresh peripheral blood that supplied the PBMCs. Amplified regions were TCR beta CDR3 sequences from RNA transcripts. HTBI primers drove first-round RT-PCR of the TCR CDR3. In TCRdb, the multiplex PCR reads were re-called with MiXCR into one record per CDR3 protein. The sample contains under 300,000 distinct CDR3 sequences, roughly 14% of which appear only once.

The sequenced sample was blood. This clonotype was sampled from a woman aged 35 to 49 with Graves' hyperthyroidism that later progressed to Graves' ophthalmopathy. J is TRBJ1-1 and V is TRBV28; D is unclear. CDR3 residues: CASSLMTGKAFF. CDR3 DNA sequence: TGTGCCAGCAGTTTAATGACTGGCAAAGCTTTCTTT.